The clone carrying this TCR beta chain was detected a few times. Its antigen is unknown. Using its own MiXCR run on the RT-PCR reads, TCRdb lists one record per CDR3 protein. The sample lists 450,000 to 600,000 distinct CDR3 sequences, more than 7% occurring once. This sample was taken from a study of response to subunit inactivated influenza vaccine. Study observations and caveats: Authors suggested seasonal influenza vaccinations each recruit few new T cells.

In germline, CDR1 is GTSNPN, CDR2 SVGIG (reference sequence). Trimming shortened V by 2 bases and J by 8 bases, and 18 bases separated the two germline ends. The CDR3 consists of 14 residues. The material sequenced was PBMCs from blood, taken about 23 months after vaccination. This chain links TRBV30 with TRBJ1-1, with a possible D match to TRBD1 (5 bases). The clonotype comes from a man aged 50-75 years who received an inactivated influenza vaccine. CDR3 nucleotide sequence: TGTGCCTGGAGTAGCGTACAAGGTAGGGGAGAAGCTTTCTTT. It yields the protein CAWSSVQGRGEAFF.